Following are 23 T cell receptor beta chains from one sample sequenced in a study of cytomegalovirus exposure and HLA in healthy donors. 13 Jbeta primers and 60 Vbeta primers were used for the PCR. TCRdb keeps only in-frame clones here, not all; method: immunoSEQ multiplex PCR. The table lists 150,000 or so clones, approximately 80% of them singletons. Sequencing used PBMCs. The source is a female donor in good health and CMV-seronegative.

This clone has more than one count but fewer than ten. This chain connects TRBV29-1 to TRBJ1-1; D is possibly TRBD1 (5 bases). The V and J ends lost 4 bases and 1 base respectively, with 7 bases between them. Germline V gene lookup returns CDR1 SQVTM and CDR2 ANQGSEA. The CDR3 runs 12 residues. The CDR3, as DNA: TGCAGCGTTGTGACAGAGAACACTGAAGCTTTCTTT. Its translation: CSVVTENTEAFF.

This chain connects TRBV28 to TRBJ2-3; D gene unclear. CDR1 is MDHEN, CDR2 SYDVKM, per germline. The CDR3 runs to 17 residues. Trimming stripped 3 bases from V and 0 bases from J, with 16 bases between. CDR3 sequence (DNA): TGTGCCAGCAGTTTTTCCTCTAGTAAACCTAGCACAGATACGCAGTATTTT. Translation gives CASSFSSSKPSTDTQYF.

This clone was picked up one time. The chain carries TRBV4-3 and TRBJ2-2; perhaps TRBD1 as D (6 bases). This CDR3 is 15 amino acids long. Per germline, CDR1 LGHNA and CDR2 YSLEER. V dropped 0 bases and J dropped 4 bases, with 9 bases sitting between them. CDR3 nucleotide sequence: TGCGCCAGCAGCCAAGAGGACAGCATCACCGGGGAGCTGTTTTTT. This encodes CASSQEDSITGELFF.

This chain links TRBV30 with TRBJ1-6, with a tentative D call TRBD1 (5 bases). CDR3 length: 15 residues. From germline, CDR1 is GTSNPN and CDR2 SVGIG (reference sequence). The V gene lost 2 bases and the J gene lost 10 bases, with 18 bases spanning the gap. As DNA, the CDR3 is TGTGCCTGGAGTCCGCAGGGTCAGGGAATCTCACCCCTCCACTTT. Protein product: CAWSPQGQGISPLHF.

This chain joins TRBV1 and TRBJ1-1; TRBD1, the table's D call, was not compared with the DNA. TRBV1 is annotated as a pseudogene. This CDR3 region has 15 residues. The CDR3 spells CTSSRTTGVNTEAFF. CDR3 nucleotide sequence: TGCACCAGCAGCCGTACGACAGGGGTGAACACTGAAGCTTTCTTT.

With regard to this clone: The same CDR3 arises from other DNA sequences in this sample as well. This chain uses TRBV5-4 with TRBJ2-7; possibly TRBD1 for D (7 bases). This CDR3 spans 14 amino acids. Germline CDR1 and CDR2: SGHNT and YYREEE (reference sequence). V was trimmed by 3 bases and J by 3 bases, leaving 13 bases between them. The CDR3 spells CASSWGQGGYEQYF. The CDR3 nucleotides are TGTGCCAGCAGCTGGGGGCAGGGGGGCTACGAGCAGTACTTC.

V is TRBV11-2 and J is TRBJ2-5, with D possibly being TRBD1 (6 bases). The V gene's germline CDR1 is SGHAT and CDR2 FQNNGV. This CDR3 spans 15 amino acids. The V and J ends lost 5 bases and 2 bases respectively, with 15 bases between them. This CDR3 is CASSTRGQTQETQYF. The DNA for the CDR3 is TGTGCCAGCAGCACCAGAGGACAGACTCAAGAGACCCAGTACTTC.

The chain carries TRBV5-6 and TRBJ1-2; D is ambiguous. Germline loops: CDR1 SGHDT, CDR2 YYEEEE. This CDR3 has 13 amino acids. Trimming shortened V by 3 bases and J by 5 bases, and 11 bases separated the two germline ends. CDR3 sequence: CASSSRTGYGYTF. CDR3 in DNA: TGTGCCAGCAGCTCTCGGACTGGTTATGGCTACACCTTC.

The chain combines TRBV4-1 with TRBJ1-5; D unclear. Trimming stripped 8 bases from V and 6 bases from J, with 17 bases between. The CDR3 is made up of 14 amino acids. Germline CDR1 reads MGHRA; CDR2 reads YSYEKL. CDR3 protein: CASSVEGRSQPQHF. For the CDR3, the DNA is TGCGCCAGCTCAGTGGAGGGTCGGAGTCAGCCCCAGCATTTT.

This chain joins TRBV5-6 and TRBJ1-2; TRBD1 agrees at 10 bases. The CDR3 loop spans 16 amino acids. Per germline, CDR1 SGHDT and CDR2 YYEEEE. The J segment lost 7 bases and the V segment lost 2 bases, leaving 11 bases of the junction unmatched. The chain's CDR3 is CASSLPPGQGSGGYTF. CDR3 nucleotides: TGTGCCAGCAGCTTACCCCCGGGACAGGGGTCTGGTGGCTACACCTTC.

CDR3 protein: CASSMGGRTDTQYF. The CDR3 DNA reads as TGCGCCAGCAGCATGGGCGGGAGGACAGATACGCAGTATTTT. The chain recombines TRBV5-1 with TRBJ2-3, with TRBD2 matching over 8 bases. V was clipped by 4 bases and J by 3 bases; unmatched bases: 4. The CDR3 sequence is 14 residues long. Germline assignment: CDR1 SGHRS and CDR2 YFSETQ. Complete variable domain (other parts from reference TRBV5-1 and TRBJ2-3): KAGVTQTPRYLIKTRGQQVTLSCSPISGHRSVSWYQQTPGQGLQFLFEYFSETQRNKGNFPGRFSGRQFSNSRSEMNVSTLELGDSALYLCASSMGGRTDTQYFGPGTRLTVL.

This chain links TRBV29-1 with TRBJ2-1; 9 bases match TRBD2. CDR1 is SQVTM, CDR2 ANQGSEA, per germline. The CDR3 totals 13 residues. With 4 bases clipped from V and 4 bases from J, the junction kept 2 bases outside the gene matches. Here the CDR3 reads CSVGTSEYNEQFF. The CDR3 DNA reads TGCAGCGTTGGGACTAGCGAGTACAATGAGCAGTTCTTC.

This sequence joins TRBV30 and TRBJ1-4; D is possibly TRBD1 (5 bases). The germline CDR1 and CDR2 sequences are GTSNPN and SVGIG (reference sequence). V was clipped by 2 bases and J by 4 bases, with 17 bases between them. The CDR3 is 16 residues long. The CDR3 bases are TGTGCCTGGAGTCTCCCGGGACGGACTATTAATGAAAAACTGTTTTTT. Its translation is CAWSLPGRTINEKLFF.

This clone was seen just once. V and J are TRBV28 and TRBJ2-2; TRBD2 matches 8 bases. The germline CDR1 and CDR2 sequences are MDHEN and SYDVKM. Trimming cost V 7 bases and J 6 bases; bases outside gene matches: 13. The CDR3 runs to 16 residues. Written as DNA, the CDR3 is TGTGCCAGCAACGCGGGGGGAGGAGGCCTTTCCGGGGAGCTGTTTTTT. It encodes CASNAGGGGLSGELFF.

The V gene is TRBV15, the J gene TRBJ2-7, with D tentatively TRBD2 (7 bases). V lost 0 bases and J 7 bases, leaving 10 bases between the germline ends. The germline V gene has CDR1 LNHNV and CDR2 YYDKDF (reference sequence). This CDR3 comprises 13 residues. CDR3 protein: CATSREGGGEQYF. CDR3 nucleotide sequence: TGTGCCACCAGCAGAGAGGGAGGGGGTGAGCAGTACTTC. Filled out from reference TRBV15 and TRBJ2-7, the complete variable domain reads DAMVIQNPRYQVTQFGKPVTLSCSQTLNHNVMYWYQQKSSQAPKLLFHYYDKDFNNEADTPDNFQSRRPNTSFCFLDIRSPGLGDTAMYLCATSREGGGEQYFGPGTRLTVT.

The table lists this clone with a few counts. J is TRBJ1-1 and V is TRBV5-4, with TRBD1 matching over 7 bases. Looked up from germline, CDR1 is SGHNT and CDR2 is YYREEE (reference sequence). The V segment lost 1 base and the J segment 5 bases; nucleotides outside the gene matches: 14. There are 17 residues in the CDR3. The CDR3 here is CASSLNTQGGTQTEAFF. The CDR3 bases are TGTGCCAGCAGCTTGAATACCCAGGGGGGCACCCAAACTGAAGCTTTCTTT.

The J gene is TRBJ1-1, the V gene TRBV6-6; D gene unclear. The germline CDR1 and CDR2 sequences are MNHNY and SVGAGI (reference sequence). Trimming took 2 bases from V and 1 from J, leaving 5 bases between them. This CDR3 comprises 13 residues. The CDR3 loop is CASSYGENTEAFF. Here the CDR3 DNA reads TGTGCCAGCAGTTACGGAGAGAACACTGAAGCTTTCTTT.

V is TRBV9 and J is TRBJ2-2; 12 bases align to TRBD2. Germline trimming cut 4 bases from V and 7 bases from J; bases unmatched to any gene: 5. CDR1 is SGDLS and CDR2 is YYNGEE in the germline V gene. The CDR3 is 15 residues long. The CDR3, as DNA: TGTGCCAGCAGCCCCCGACTAGCGGGAGACGGGGAGCTGTTTTTT. The encoded protein is CASSPRLAGDGELFF.

This clone was observed a few times. This sequence joins TRBV4-3 and TRBJ2-1; maybe TRBD2 (6 bases). Trimming left V 4 bases short and J 15 bases short, with 22 bases between. CDR1 and CDR2 from the germline V gene are LGHNA and YSLEER. The CDR3 runs 14 residues. The CDR3 DNA follows: TGCGCCAGCAGCCCTGCCCCGGACGGGAGAGAGGTGTTCTTC. Translating gives CASSPAPDGREVFF.

The J gene is TRBJ2-7, the V gene TRBV10-3, with TRBD2 matching 10 bases. Unmatched junction bases numbered 6, after V lost 7 bases and J lost 0 bases. Germline V CDR1 and CDR2: ENHRY, SYGVKD. This CDR3 is built from 15 residues. This chain's CDR3 is CAIMAASGSSYEQYF. For the CDR3, the DNA is TGTGCCATCATGGCGGCTAGCGGGAGCTCCTACGAGCAGTACTTC.

This chain uses TRBV28 with TRBJ2-3; 9 positions agree with TRBD1. V dropped 5 bases and J dropped 4; count of bases not matched to a gene: 7. The CDR3 has 15 amino acids. Germline CDR1 is MDHEN and CDR2 is SYDVKM. CDR3 DNA sequence: TGTGCCAGCAGTGACAAGGACAGGGGCTCAGATACGCAGTATTTT. Its translation: CASSDKDRGSDTQYF.

The rearrangement joins TRBV7-8 to TRBJ2-1; D not resolved. Per the germline V gene, CDR1 is SGHVS and CDR2 is FQNEAQ. CDR3 size: 14 residues. The V end was cut by 5 bases, the J end by 7 bases, with 15 bases between. CDR3 nucleotides: TGTGCCAGCAGCGCCCTGATAAGCCGGAATGAGCAGTTCTTC. Its translation: CASSALISRNEQFF.

A single count supports this clone. In DNA form, the CDR3 reads TGTGCCAGCAGTAATAGCGGGGGAGAGACCCAGTACTTC. Protein product: CASSNSGGETQYF. V is TRBV25-1 and J is TRBJ2-5; 9 bases map to TRBD2. The CDR3 is 13 residues long. Unmatched junction bases numbered 2, after V lost 5 bases and J lost 4 bases. CDR1 is MGHDK, CDR2 SYGVNS, per germline.